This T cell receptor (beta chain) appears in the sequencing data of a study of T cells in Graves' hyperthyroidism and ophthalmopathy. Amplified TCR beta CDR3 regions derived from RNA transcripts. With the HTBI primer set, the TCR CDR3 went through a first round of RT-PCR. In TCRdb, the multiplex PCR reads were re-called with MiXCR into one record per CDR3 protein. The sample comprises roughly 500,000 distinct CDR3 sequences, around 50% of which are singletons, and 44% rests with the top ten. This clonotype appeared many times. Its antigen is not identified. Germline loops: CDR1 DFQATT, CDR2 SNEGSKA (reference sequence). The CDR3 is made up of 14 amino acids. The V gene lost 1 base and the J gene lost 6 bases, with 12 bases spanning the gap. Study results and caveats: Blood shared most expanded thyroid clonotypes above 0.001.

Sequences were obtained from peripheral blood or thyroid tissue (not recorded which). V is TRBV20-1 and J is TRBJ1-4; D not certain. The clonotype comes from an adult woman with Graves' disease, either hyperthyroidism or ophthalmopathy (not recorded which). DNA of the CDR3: TGCAGTGCTAGAGGGGTCAGAACGGATGAAAAACTGTTTTTT. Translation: CSARGVRTDEKLFF.